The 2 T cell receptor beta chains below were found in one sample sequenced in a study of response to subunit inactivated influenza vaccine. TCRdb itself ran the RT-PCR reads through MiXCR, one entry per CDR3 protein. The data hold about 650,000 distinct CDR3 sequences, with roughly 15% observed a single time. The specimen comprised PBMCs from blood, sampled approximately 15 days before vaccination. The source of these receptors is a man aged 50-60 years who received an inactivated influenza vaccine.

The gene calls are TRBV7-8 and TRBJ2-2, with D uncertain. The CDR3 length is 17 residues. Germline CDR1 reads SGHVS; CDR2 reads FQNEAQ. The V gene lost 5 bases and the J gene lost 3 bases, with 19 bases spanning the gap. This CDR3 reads CASSPFGSRSHTGELFF. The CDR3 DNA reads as TGTGCCAGCAGCCCGTTTGGTAGTCGTTCCCACACCGGGGAGCTGTTTTTT.

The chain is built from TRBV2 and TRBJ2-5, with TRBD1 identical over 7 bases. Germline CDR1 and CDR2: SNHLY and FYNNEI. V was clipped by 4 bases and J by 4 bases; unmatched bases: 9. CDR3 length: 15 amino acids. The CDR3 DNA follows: TGTGCCAGCAGTGGATCACACAGGGGTGGAGAGACCCAGTACTTC. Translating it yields CASSGSHRGGETQYF.